This T cell receptor (beta chain) was observed in a study of T cells expressing NK-cell markers. Study-wide points: Roughly 1.0-7.0% of CD8+ T cells in about six donors belonged to dominant NKG2C+ clonotypes.

Details on this clonotype: What it binds is unknown.

TCRdb derives one entry per CDR3 protein from the 5' RACE reads, leaving out DNA. This sample's clone table lists about 460,000 distinct CDR3 sequences. This CDR3 contains 15 residues. The source material was blood T cells: a sorted CD56 or NKG2C T cell subset, CD4+ or CD8+ T cells, or bulk PBMC T cells (not recorded which). This chain joins TRBV12-3 or TRBV12-4 and TRBJ2-5; the TCRdb call, TRBD2, lacks DNA for checking. The sequence was collected from a woman aged 45-60 years in good health. The CDR3 sequence: CASRGSSGRVGTQYF.